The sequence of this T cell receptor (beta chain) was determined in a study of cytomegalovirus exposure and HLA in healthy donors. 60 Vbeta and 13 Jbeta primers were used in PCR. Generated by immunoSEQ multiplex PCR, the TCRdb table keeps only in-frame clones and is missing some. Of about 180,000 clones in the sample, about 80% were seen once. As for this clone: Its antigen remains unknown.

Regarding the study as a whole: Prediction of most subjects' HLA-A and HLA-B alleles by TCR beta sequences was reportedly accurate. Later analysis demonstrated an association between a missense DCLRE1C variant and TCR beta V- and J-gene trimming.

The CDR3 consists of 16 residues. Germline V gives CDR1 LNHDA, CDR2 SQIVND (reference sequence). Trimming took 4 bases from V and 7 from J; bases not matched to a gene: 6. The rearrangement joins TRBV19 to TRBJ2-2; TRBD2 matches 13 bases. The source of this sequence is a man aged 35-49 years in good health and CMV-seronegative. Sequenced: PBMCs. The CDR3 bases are TGTGCCAGTAGTAGGGGACTAGCGGGGCGTGGCGGGGAGCTGTTTTTT. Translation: CASSRGLAGRGGELFF. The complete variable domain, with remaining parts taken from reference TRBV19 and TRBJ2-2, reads DGGITQSPKYLFRKEGQNVTLSCEQNLNHDAMYWYRQDPGQGLRLIYYSQIVNDFQKGDIAEGYSVSREKKESFPLTVTSAQKNPTAFYLCASSRGLAGRGGELFFGEGSRLTVL.